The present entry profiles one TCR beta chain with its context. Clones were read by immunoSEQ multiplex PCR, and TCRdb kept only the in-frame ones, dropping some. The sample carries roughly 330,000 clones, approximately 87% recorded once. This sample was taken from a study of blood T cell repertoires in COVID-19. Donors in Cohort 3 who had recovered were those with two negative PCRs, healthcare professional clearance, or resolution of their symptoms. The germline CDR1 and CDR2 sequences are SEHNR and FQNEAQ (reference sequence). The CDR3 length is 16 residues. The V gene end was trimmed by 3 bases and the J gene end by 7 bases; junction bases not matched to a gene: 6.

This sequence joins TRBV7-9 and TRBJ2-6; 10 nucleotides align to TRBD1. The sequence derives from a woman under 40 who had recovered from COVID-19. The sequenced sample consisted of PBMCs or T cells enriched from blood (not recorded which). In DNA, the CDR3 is TGTGCCAGCAGCTTGGGACAGGGGTCAATCGCCAACGTCCTGACTTTC. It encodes CASSLGQGSIANVLTF.